The clone carrying this TCR beta chain occurred a few times. Its antigen is still unknown. This sample was included in a study of T cell repertoires in cytomegalovirus infection. The overall study: In the study, CMV epitopes included recently identified HLA-C-restricted and well-studied HLA-B-restricted ones. Matching HLA type, along with CMV infection, was indicated by public TCR beta signatures. Study-level results: Ex vivo responses were dominated by HLA-C-restricted CMV-specific TCR beta clonotypes. Based on cumulative public TCR beta family frequency, carriers of CMV plus the relevant HLA were identified.

One entry per CDR3 protein results from TCRdb running MiXCR on the reads. The data hold fewer than 1,000,000 distinct CDR3 sequences, with around 32% observed a single time. CDR3 length equals 14 residues. V dropped 3 bases and J dropped 4 bases, with 10 bases sitting between them. Germline CDR1 is MDHEN and CDR2 is SYDVKM. The receptor was derived from a human donor in good health (CMV status not recorded). Some clones in this sample may be carry-over from other donors' samples. The chain combines TRBV28 with TRBJ2-1; D unresolved. The sequences come from cultured CD8+ T cells from PBMCs, collected from culture after CMV antigen stimulation. The CDR3 DNA reads as TGTGCCAGCAGTTTCAAGGCCATATACAATGAGCAGTTCTTC. This sequence encodes CASSFKAIYNEQFF.